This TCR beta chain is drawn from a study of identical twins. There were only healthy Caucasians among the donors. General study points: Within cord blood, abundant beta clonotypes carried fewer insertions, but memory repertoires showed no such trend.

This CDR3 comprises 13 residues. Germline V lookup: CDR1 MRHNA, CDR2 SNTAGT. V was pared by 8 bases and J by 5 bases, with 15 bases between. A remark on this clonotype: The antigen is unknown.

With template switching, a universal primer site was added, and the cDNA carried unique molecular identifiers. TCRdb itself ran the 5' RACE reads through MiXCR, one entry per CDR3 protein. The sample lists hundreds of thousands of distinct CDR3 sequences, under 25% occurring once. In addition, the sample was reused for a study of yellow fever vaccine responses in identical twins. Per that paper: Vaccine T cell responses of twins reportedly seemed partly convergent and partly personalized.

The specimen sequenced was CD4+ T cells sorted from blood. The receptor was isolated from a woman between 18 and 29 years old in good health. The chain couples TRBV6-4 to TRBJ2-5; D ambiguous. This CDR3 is CASADSLGETQYF. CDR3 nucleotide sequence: TGTGCCAGCGCTGACTCGCTGGGGGAGACCCAGTACTTC.